This is a list of T cell receptor beta chains from one sample in a study of identical twins. One entry per CDR3 protein, called by TCRdb with MiXCR from the 5' RACE reads. The sample lists 400,000 to 650,000 distinct CDR3 sequences; 22% were seen once. This same sample was also part of a study on T cells expressing NK-cell markers.

Material: CD4+ T cells sorted from blood. The receptor source for this set is a woman aged 18-29 years in good health. Both conserved end residues are trimmed from each CDR3.

TRBV20-1	TRBJ1-2	SARPANYGYT
TRBV7-2	TRBJ2-3	ASSLEASSTDTQY
TRBV20-1	TRBJ1-5	SARTRNDNQPQH
TRBV7-6	TRBJ2-1	ASSLVGALTRGEQF
TRBV12-3/TRBV12-4	TRBJ2-1	ASSFSERNEQF
TRBV5-5	TRBJ2-3	ASSSDRGYGTQY
TRBV14	TRBJ2-4	ASSRDLTKNIQY
TRBV5-1	TRBJ2-3	ASSRGVGPDTQY
TRBV11-2	TRBJ2-1	ASSLVTSGRGFYNEQF
TRBV6-1	TRBJ2-1	ASTSRDRGSNNEQF
TRBV5-1	TRBJ2-1	ASSETGTSGNNEQF
TRBV27	TRBJ2-2	ASSFRWISGGETGELF
TRBV20-1	TRBJ2-1	SARDQSGSSYNEQF
TRBV7-2	TRBJ2-7	ASTYGYEQY
TRBV4-3	TRBJ2-2	ASSQDGTGLAYTGELF
TRBV20-1	TRBJ2-6	SARGAEGANVLT
TRBV20-1	TRBJ2-7	SASRRRGIVEQY
TRBV5-6	TRBJ2-6	ASSLIGYSGANVLT
TRBV5-6	TRBJ1-1	ASSLWDSVRPEAF
TRBV9	TRBJ2-3	ASSVAEGLTDTQY
TRBV25-1	TRBJ1-2	ASRGNGYT